This TCR beta chain is from a study of tumor-infiltrating lymphocytes in primary liver carcinoma. CDR1 is GTSNPN, CDR2 SVGIG, per germline (reference sequence). Germline trimming cut 2 bases from V and 5 bases from J; bases unmatched to any gene: 12. This CDR3 is 16 amino acids long. This clonotype was recorded once. The approximately 17-34 mg bulk tissue piece was not sorted before simultaneous RNA and DNA extraction. Collection of samples drew on five separate regions of each tumor. TCR beta cDNA came from about 0.55 ug total RNA, primed with a constant-region primer. Slightly modified ARM-PCR with three nested multiplex PCR rounds yielded TCR beta libraries. Each of the first two PCR rounds ran roughly 9 cycles with TRBV1-TRBV30 forward and C-beta reverse primers. TCRdb itself ran the multiplex PCR reads through MiXCR, one entry per CDR3 protein. The profile shows some 180,000 distinct CDR3 sequences, 85% of them singletons.

The sequenced sample consisted of tumor tissue from primary liver carcinoma. The chain carries TRBV30 and TRBJ2-1; 7 bases fit TRBD2. This receptor was taken from a man between 35 and 55 years old with primary liver carcinoma and hepatitis B virus infection. The CDR3 spells CAWSRVTGGRDNEQFF. CDR3 coding DNA: TGTGCCTGGAGTAGGGTAACGGGAGGAAGGGACAATGAGCAGTTCTTC.